This T cell receptor beta chain was observed in a study of cytomegalovirus exposure and HLA in healthy donors. Study-level findings and limits: The authors assumed roughly uniform sequencing depth across donors for presence/absence analyses.

The CDR3 spans 12 residues. The germline CDR1 and CDR2 sequences are LNHDA and SQIVND (reference sequence). V trimming: 7 bases; J trimming: 9 bases; junction bases outside the gene matches: 3. For this clone: Its antigen is undetermined.

The PCR contained 60 Vbeta and 13 Jbeta primers. Sequencing was performed with immunoSEQ multiplex PCR; in TCRdb, only in-frame clones are kept and a portion is missing. The clone table shows about 88,000 clones, with the ten largest holding around 5%. The chain carries TRBV19 and TRBJ1-6, with 7 bases identical to TRBD1. Sample: PBMCs. This receptor was obtained from a girl between 10 and 17 years old in good health and CMV-seropositive. CDR3 region: CASKQGISPLHF. The CDR3 DNA is TGTGCCAGTAAACAGGGGATTTCACCCCTCCACTTT. Combining the CDR3 with reference TRBV19 and TRBJ1-6 gives the whole variable domain DGGITQSPKYLFRKEGQNVTLSCEQNLNHDAMYWYRQDPGQGLRLIYYSQIVNDFQKGDIAEGYSVSREKKESFPLTVTSAQKNPTAFYLCASKQGISPLHFGNGTRLTVT.